This T cell receptor (beta chain) was found in a study of T cell repertoires in cytomegalovirus infection. General study results and limits: The ex vivo response showed dominance by HLA-C-restricted CMV-specific TCR beta clonotypes.

This CDR3 region has 16 residues. Germline-derived CDR1 and CDR2 are KGHDR and SFDVKD. J was trimmed by 8 bases and V by 1 base; bases with no gene match: 5. About this clonotype itself: Its cognate antigen is unknown.

TCRdb reprocessed the reads with MiXCR, giving one entry per CDR3 protein. The table shows around 540,000 distinct CDR3 sequences, with 33% occurring only once. The receptor was isolated from a human donor in good health (CMV status not recorded). Some clones in this sample may be carry-over from other donors' samples. The starting material was cultured PBMCs, obtained from culture after CMV antigen stimulation. The chain uses TRBV24-1 and TRBJ2-1; TRBD2 matches at 12 bases. The CDR3 spells CATSDLRLAGGDEQFF. Written as DNA, the CDR3 is TGTGCCACCAGTGATTTAAGGCTAGCGGGAGGGGATGAGCAGTTCTTC.